These 12 T cell receptor beta chains were all obtained from the same sample, sequenced in a study of shared clonotypes between healthy human individuals (dated by TCRdb to the early 2020s). The library relied on the immunoSEQ multiplex PCR assay. Here the immuneACCESS table is served through TCRdb, limited to in-frame sequences with V and J called. Missing clones are a known gap in these copies; in checked studies unresolved V genes cover under half, and the rest lacks a known reason. This sample is represented by around 2.5 million clones; more than 85% of them were singletons. The top ten clonotypes cover more than 0.35% of the sample. Sequencing was carried out using naive CD4+ T cells from PBMCs. Per the publication, the cell subset or site label means: CD45RA+ positively selected. The source is a man younger than 35 in good health. Some clones in this sample may be carry-over from other donors' samples.

The rearrangement links TRBV18 to TRBJ2-3; 7 positions agree with TRBD2. This CDR3 is 17 amino acids long. V shed 0 bases and J 4 bases; nucleotides not matched to a gene: 10. The germline V gene encodes CDR1 KGHSH and CDR2 LQKENI. The CDR3 region is CASSPPRIAGAADTQYF. The CDR3, as DNA: TGTGCCAGCTCACCACCCCGAATCGCGGGAGCAGCAGATACGCAGTATTTT.

The chain links TRBV4-2 to TRBJ1-4; 10 nucleotides align to TRBD1. The CDR3 consists of 16 residues. Germline-derived CDR1 and CDR2 are LGHNA and YNFKEQ. Trimming took 5 bases from V and 7 from J; bases not matched to a gene: 10. The CDR3 sequence is CASSTRGRQGAEKLFF. Here the CDR3 DNA reads TGTGCCAGCAGCACACGAGGGAGACAGGGGGCTGAAAAACTGTTTTTT.

This clone was seen only once. This chain joins TRBV9 and TRBJ2-1; tentatively, D is TRBD2 (5 bases). The CDR3 totals 14 residues. From germline, CDR1 is SGDLS and CDR2 YYNGEE. V gave up 3 bases and J gave up 10 bases, with 17 bases separating them. The CDR3, as DNA: TGTGCCAGCAGCGCCATCGAGACTAAACAAGAGCAGTTCTTC. It yields the protein CASSAIETKQEQFF.

V gene TRBV4-3 combines with J gene TRBJ1-1, with D tentatively TRBD1 (5 bases). CDR1 LGHNA and CDR2 YSLEER come from the germline V gene. Trimming removed 0 bases from V and 4 bases from J, with 12 bases in between. CDR3 length equals 15 residues. CDR3 in DNA: TGCGCCAGCAGCCAAGAATTAGGGGTGGCCACTGAAGCTTTCTTT. Protein product: CASSQELGVATEAFF.

J is TRBJ1-3 and V is TRBV5-6, with 10 bases matching TRBD1. J gave up 3 bases and V 4 bases, and 4 bases lay outside the gene matches. The CDR3 covers 15 residues. The germline CDR1 and CDR2 sequences are SGHDT and YYEEEE. CDR3 in amino acids: CASSTWDRGGNTIYF. In DNA, the CDR3 is TGTGCCAGCAGCACCTGGGACAGGGGTGGAAACACCATATATTTT.

This chain connects TRBV18 to TRBJ1-4; possibly TRBD1 for D (5 bases). Germline V gene lookup returns CDR1 KGHSH and CDR2 LQKENI. The CDR3 contains 15 residues. Trimming shortened V by 4 bases and J by 7 bases, and 16 bases separated the two germline ends. The CDR3 here is CASSRGTGPFEKLFF. The CDR3 region has the DNA TGTGCCAGCTCACGTGGGACCGGCCCCTTTGAAAAACTGTTTTTT.

The chain joins TRBV11-2 to TRBJ1-5, with D possibly being TRBD1 (5 bases). Trimming shortened V by 1 base and J by 7 bases, and 8 bases separated the two germline ends. CDR1 is SGHAT and CDR2 is FQNNGV in the germline V gene. The CDR3 extends over 13 amino acids. CDR3: CASSLGREQPQHF. DNA for the CDR3: TGTGCCAGCAGCTTAGGCAGGGAGCAGCCCCAGCATTTT. The variable domain in full, completed from reference TRBV11-2 and TRBJ1-5, reads EAGVAQSPRYKIIEKRQSVAFWCNPISGHATLYWYQQILGQGPKLLIQFQNNGVVDDSQLPKDRFSAERLKGVDSTLKIQPAKLEDSAVYLCASSLGREQPQHFGDGTRLSIL.

The CDR3 bases are TGCGCCAGCAGCTTTGGTGCCGGCGGGGGGACTGAAGCTTTCTTT. Its translation: CASSFGAGGGTEAFF. The rearrangement joins TRBV5-1 to TRBJ1-1; D is possibly TRBD1 (5 bases). CDR3 length: 15 residues. Trimming left V 2 bases short and J 5 bases short, with 16 bases between. The germline V gene encodes CDR1 SGHRS and CDR2 YFSETQ.

The J gene is TRBJ1-1, the V gene TRBV15; possible D gene TRBD1, 5 bases. V lost 4 bases, J lost 7 bases, and 19 bases lay in between. The CDR3 sequence is 15 residues long. The germline CDR1 and CDR2 sequences are LNHNV and YYDKDF (reference sequence). The DNA for the CDR3 is TGTGCCACCAGCATACGCACCGGGACCGCCAATGAAGCTTTCTTT. Translation gives CATSIRTGTANEAFF.

The chain carries TRBV10-3 and TRBJ1-2; 8 bases are a match to TRBD1. The CDR3 consists of 16 residues. The V and J ends lost 10 bases and 1 base, in that order; junction bases with no gene match: 14. Germline CDR1 ENHRY, CDR2 SYGVKD. The CDR3 DNA sequence: TGTGCCACAAGTCCAGGGGGCATCGGTGGTAACTATGGCTACACCTTC. Translated, it gives CATSPGGIGGNYGYTF.

The rearrangement uses TRBV5-1 and TRBJ2-1; D may match TRBD1 or TRBD2 (6 bases each). The germline V and J ends were trimmed by 0 bases and 0 bases, with 13 bases remaining between them. The germline gives CDR1 SGHRS, CDR2 YFSETQ. This CDR3 comprises 17 residues. The CDR3 here is CASSLVPGASSYNEQFF. In DNA, the CDR3 is TGCGCCAGCAGCTTGGTTCCGGGGGCCAGCTCCTACAATGAGCAGTTCTTC. The variable domain in full, completed from reference TRBV5-1 and TRBJ2-1, reads KAGVTQTPRYLIKTRGQQVTLSCSPISGHRSVSWYQQTPGQGLQFLFEYFSETQRNKGNFPGRFSGRQFSNSRSEMNVSTLELGDSALYLCASSLVPGASSYNEQFFGPGTRLTVL.

Here the CDR3 reads CASSLAGFEQYF. Here the CDR3 DNA reads TGTGCCAGCAGCTTGGCGGGCTTCGAGCAGTACTTC. The chain has TRBV5-6 and TRBJ2-7, with D unclear. V shed 0 bases and J shed 6 bases, with 7 bases lying between them. The CDR3 has 12 amino acids. Germline V gene sequence: CDR1 SGHDT, CDR2 YYEEEE. Looking up the rest from reference TRBV5-6 and TRBJ2-7 gives the full variable domain: DAGVTQSPTHLIKTRGQQVTLRCSPKSGHDTVSWYQQALGQGPQFIFQYYEEEERQRGNFPDRFSGHQFPNYSSELNVNALLLGDSALYLCASSLAGFEQYFGPGTRLTVT.